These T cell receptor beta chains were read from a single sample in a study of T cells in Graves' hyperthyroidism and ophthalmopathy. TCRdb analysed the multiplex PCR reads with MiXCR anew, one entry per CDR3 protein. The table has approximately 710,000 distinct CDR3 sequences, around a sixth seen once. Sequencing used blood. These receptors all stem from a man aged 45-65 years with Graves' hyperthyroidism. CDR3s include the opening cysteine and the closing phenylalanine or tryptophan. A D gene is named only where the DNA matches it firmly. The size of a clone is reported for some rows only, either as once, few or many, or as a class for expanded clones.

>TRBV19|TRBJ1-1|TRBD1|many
CASGQGHTEAFF
TGTGCCAGTGGACAGGGCCACACTGAAGCTTTCTTT
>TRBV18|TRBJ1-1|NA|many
CASSQGRDTEAFF
TGTGCCAGCTCCCAGGGCAGGGACACTGAAGCTTTCTTT
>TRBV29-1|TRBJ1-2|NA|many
CSVAAGNYGYTF
TGCAGCGTTGCGGCAGGGAATTATGGCTACACCTTC
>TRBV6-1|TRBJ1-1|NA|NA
CASSLDGKAFF
TGTGCCAGCAGTTTGGACGGGAAGGCTTTCTTT
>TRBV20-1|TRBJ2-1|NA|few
CSASDRGGSSYNEQFF
TGCAGTGCTAGTGATCGTGGTGGTAGCTCCTACAATGAGCAGTTCTTC
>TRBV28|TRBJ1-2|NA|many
CASSFPRPGREGYTF
TGTGCCAGCAGTTTCCCCCGGCCGGGCCGCGAGGGCTACACCTTC
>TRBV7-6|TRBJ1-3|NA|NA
CASSLPSNTIYF
TGTGCCAGCAGCTTACCCTCCAACACCATATATTTT
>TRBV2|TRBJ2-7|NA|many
CASSAVPGNSNEQYF
TGTGCCAGCAGTGCTGTCCCAGGGAATTCCAACGAGCAGTACTTC
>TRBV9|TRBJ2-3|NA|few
CASSVDGWSTDTQYF
TGTGCCAGCAGCGTAGACGGTTGGAGCACAGATACGCAGTATTTT
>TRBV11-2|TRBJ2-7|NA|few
CASRSITGKIYEQYF
TGTGCCAGCCGCTCTATAACGGGAAAAATCTACGAGCAGTACTTC
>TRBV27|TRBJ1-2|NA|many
CASSLGRSDGYTF
TGTGCCAGCAGTTTAGGCAGGTCGGATGGCTACACCTTC
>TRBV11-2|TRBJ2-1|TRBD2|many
CASSLVTSGIHEQFF
TGTGCCAGCAGCTTAGTAACTAGCGGGATCCATGAGCAGTTCTTC
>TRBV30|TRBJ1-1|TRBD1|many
CAWRMHGQGAEAFF
TGTGCCTGGAGGATGCACGGACAGGGTGCTGAAGCTTTCTTT